In this sample, the clone carrying this T cell receptor beta chain turned up once. Its specificity is unknown. This table comes from immunoSEQ multiplex PCR, and its TCRdb copy is limited to in-frame clones, with some not included. In the table there are a few hundred thousand clones, about nine tenths of which are singletons. This sample was included in a study of cytomegalovirus exposure and HLA in healthy donors. The ends were cut back, 2 bases at V and 7 bases at J, with 16 bases in the middle. CDR3 length: 14 residues. Germline V CDR1 and CDR2: SGHDT, YYEEEE. Regarding the study as a whole: According to the study, roughly 160 TCR beta chains were cytomegalovirus-associated. Reported performance of the classifier showed diagnosis of cytomegalovirus status with high specificity and sensitivity. Later, an analysis found that TCR clusters from the first cohort tended to co-occur in the 120 validation repertoires.

The receptor comes from a woman between 18 and 30 years old in good health and CMV-seronegative. Sequenced input: PBMCs. The rearrangement joins TRBV5-6 to TRBJ2-7; D possibly corresponds to TRBD2 (6 bases). In DNA, the CDR3 is TGTGCCAGCAGCTTAGCCAGGGAGGTTGGGGAGCAGTACTTC. Translated: CASSLAREVGEQYF.